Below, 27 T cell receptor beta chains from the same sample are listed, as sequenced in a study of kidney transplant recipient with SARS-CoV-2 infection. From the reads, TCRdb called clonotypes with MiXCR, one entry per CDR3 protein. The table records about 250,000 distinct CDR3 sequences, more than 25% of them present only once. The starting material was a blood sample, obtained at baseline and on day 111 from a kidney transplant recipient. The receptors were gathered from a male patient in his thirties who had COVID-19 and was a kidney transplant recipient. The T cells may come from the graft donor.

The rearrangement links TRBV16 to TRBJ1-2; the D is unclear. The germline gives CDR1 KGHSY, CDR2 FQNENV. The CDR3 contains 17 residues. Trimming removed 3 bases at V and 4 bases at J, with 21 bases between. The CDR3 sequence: CASSQRRVVRKTYGYTF. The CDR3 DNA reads TGTGCCAGCAGCCAGCGCCGGGTCGTTAGAAAGACCTATGGCTACACCTTC.

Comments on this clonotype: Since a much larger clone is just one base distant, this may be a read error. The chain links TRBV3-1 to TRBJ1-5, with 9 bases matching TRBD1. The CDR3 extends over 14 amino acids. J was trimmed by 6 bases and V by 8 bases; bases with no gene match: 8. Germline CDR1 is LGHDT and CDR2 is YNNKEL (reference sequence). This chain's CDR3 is CASGPGTGTQPQHF. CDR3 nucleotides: TGTGCCAGCGGCCCGGGGACAGGGACTCAGCCCCAGCATTTT.

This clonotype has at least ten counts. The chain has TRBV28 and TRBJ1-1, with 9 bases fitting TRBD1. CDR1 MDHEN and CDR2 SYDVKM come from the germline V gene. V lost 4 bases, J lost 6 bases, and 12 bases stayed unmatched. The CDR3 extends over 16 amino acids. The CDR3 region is CASSSHSGQGNPEAFF. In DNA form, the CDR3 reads TGTGCCAGCAGTTCCCATTCTGGACAGGGGAATCCTGAAGCTTTCTTT.

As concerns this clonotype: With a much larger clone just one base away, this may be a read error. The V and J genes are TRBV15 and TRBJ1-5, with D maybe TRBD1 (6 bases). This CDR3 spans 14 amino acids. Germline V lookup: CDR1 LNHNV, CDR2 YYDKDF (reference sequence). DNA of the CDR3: TGTGCCACCAACAGATCACAGGGACGGCAGCCCCAGCATTTT. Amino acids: CATNRSQGRQPQHF.

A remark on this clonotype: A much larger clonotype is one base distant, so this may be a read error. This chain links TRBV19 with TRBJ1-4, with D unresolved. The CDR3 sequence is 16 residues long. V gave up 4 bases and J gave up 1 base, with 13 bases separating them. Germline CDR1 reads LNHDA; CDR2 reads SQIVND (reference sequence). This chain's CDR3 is CASSRRVSGTNEKLFF. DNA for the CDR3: TGTGCCAGTAGTAGAAGGGTGTCAGGAACTAATGAAAAACTGTTTTTT. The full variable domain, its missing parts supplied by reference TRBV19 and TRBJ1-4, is DGGITQSPKYLFRKEGQNVTLSCEQNLNHDAMYWYRQDPGQGLRLIYYSQIVNDFQKGDIAEGYSVSREKKESFPLTVTSAQKNPTAFYLCASSRRVSGTNEKLFFGSGTQLSVL.

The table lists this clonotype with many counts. The chain's CDR3 is CASSLGTGGFYNEQFF. The CDR3 DNA follows: TGTGCCAGCAGCTTGGGGACAGGGGGCTTCTACAATGAGCAGTTCTTC. The V and J genes are TRBV5-6 and TRBJ2-1; 11 bases are a match to TRBD1. Germline V CDR1 and CDR2: SGHDT, YYEEEE. The CDR3 has 16 amino acids. V gave up 0 bases and J gave up 3 bases; unmatched junction bases: 2.

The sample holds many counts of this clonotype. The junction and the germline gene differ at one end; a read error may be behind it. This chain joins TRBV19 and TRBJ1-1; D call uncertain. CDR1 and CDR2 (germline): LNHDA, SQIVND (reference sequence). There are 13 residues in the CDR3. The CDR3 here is CASSIRVNTEAFF. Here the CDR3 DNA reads TGTGCCAGCAGTATAAGGGTGAACACTGAAGCTTTCTTT.

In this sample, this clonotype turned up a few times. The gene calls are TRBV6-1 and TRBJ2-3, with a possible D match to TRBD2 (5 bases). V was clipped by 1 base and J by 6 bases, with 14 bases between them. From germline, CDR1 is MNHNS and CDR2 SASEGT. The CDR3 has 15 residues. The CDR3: CASSEVSGLLDTQYF. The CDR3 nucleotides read TGTGCCAGCAGTGAAGTAAGCGGACTCTTGGATACGCAGTATTTT.

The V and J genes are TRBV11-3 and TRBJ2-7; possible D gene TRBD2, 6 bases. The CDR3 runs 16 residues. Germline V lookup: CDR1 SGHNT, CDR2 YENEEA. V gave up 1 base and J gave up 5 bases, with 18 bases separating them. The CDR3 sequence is CASSLGRGVPGDEQYF. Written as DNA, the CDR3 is TGTGCCAGCAGCTTAGGTCGCGGGGTTCCGGGGGACGAGCAGTACTTC.

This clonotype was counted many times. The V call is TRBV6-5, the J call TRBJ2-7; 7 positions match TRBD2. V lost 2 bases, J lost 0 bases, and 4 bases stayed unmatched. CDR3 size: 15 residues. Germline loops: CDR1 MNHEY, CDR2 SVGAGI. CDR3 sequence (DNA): TGTGCCAGCAGTTACCCGCGGGGGAGCTCCTACGAGCAGTACTTC. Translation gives CASSYPRGSSYEQYF.

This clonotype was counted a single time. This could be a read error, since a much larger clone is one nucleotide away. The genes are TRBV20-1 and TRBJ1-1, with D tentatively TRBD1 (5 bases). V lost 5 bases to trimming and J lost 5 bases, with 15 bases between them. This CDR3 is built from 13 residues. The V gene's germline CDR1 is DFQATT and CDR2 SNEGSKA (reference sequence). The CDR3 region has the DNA TGCAGTGCTTGGAAAAGCAGGGATACTGAAGCTTTCTTT. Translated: CSAWKSRDTEAFF.

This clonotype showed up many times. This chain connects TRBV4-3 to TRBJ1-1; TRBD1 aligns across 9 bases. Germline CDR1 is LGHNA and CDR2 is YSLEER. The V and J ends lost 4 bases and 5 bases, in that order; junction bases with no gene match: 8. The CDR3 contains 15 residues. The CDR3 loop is CASSPEDRGATEAFF. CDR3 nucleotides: TGCGCCAGCAGCCCGGAGGACAGGGGAGCGACTGAAGCTTTCTTT.

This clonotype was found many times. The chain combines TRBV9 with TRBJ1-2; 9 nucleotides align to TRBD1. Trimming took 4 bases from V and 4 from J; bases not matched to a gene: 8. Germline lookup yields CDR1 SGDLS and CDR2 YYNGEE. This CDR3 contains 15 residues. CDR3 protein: CASSRAGTGFYGYTF. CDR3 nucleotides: TGTGCCAGCAGCCGAGCCGGGACAGGGTTCTATGGCTACACCTTC. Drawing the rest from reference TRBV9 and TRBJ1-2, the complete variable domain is DSGVTQTPKHLITATGQRVTLRCSPRSGDLSVYWYQQSLDQGLQFLIQYYNGEERAKGNILERFSAQQFPDLHSELNLSSLELGDSALYFCASSRAGTGFYGYTFGSGTRLTVV.

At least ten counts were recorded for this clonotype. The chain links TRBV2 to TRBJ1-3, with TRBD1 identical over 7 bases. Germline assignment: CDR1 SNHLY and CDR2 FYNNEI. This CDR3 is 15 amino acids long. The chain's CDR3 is CAETGDQESGNTIYF. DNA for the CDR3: TGTGCAGAAACAGGGGATCAGGAATCTGGAAACACCATATATTTT.

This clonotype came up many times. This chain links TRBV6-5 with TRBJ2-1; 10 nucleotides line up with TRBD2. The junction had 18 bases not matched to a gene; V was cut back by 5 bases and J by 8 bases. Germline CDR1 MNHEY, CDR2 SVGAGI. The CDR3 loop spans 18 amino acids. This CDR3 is CASSEEPSTSGWVDEQFF. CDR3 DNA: TGTGCCAGCAGTGAGGAGCCCTCGACTAGCGGGTGGGTTGATGAGCAGTTCTTC.

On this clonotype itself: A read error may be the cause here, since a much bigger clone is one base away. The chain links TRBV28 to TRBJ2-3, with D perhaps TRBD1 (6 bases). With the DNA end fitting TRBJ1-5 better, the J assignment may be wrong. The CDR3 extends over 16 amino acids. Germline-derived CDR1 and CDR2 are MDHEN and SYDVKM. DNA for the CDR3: TGTGCCAGCAGCTTGACCGGGGGGACATCGGGAGATACGCAGCATTTT. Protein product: CASSLTGGTSGDTQHF.

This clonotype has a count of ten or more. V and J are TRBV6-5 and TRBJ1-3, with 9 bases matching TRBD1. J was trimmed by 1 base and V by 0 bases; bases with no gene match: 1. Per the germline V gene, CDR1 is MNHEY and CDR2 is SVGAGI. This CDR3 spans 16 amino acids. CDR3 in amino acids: CASSYSGQGSGNTIYF. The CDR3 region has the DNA TGTGCCAGCAGTTACTCAGGACAGGGGTCTGGAAACACCATATATTTT.

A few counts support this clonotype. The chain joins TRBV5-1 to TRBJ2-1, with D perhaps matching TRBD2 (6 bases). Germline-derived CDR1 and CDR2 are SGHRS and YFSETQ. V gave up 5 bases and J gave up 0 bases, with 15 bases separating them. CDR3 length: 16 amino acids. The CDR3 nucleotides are TGCGCCAGCAGTATTGGAGGGATTAGCTCCTACAATGAGCAGTTCTTC. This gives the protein CASSIGGISSYNEQFF.

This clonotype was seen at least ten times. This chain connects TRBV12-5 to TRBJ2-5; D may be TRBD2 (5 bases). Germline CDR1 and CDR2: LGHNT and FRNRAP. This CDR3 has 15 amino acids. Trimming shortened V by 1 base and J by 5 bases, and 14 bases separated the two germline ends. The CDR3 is CASGLGAREWETQYF. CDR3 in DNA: TGTGCTAGTGGTTTGGGGGCGAGGGAGTGGGAGACCCAGTACTTC.

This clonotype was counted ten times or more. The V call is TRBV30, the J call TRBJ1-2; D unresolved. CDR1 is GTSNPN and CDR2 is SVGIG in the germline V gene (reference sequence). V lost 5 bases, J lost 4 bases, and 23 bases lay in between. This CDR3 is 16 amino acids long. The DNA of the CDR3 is TGTGCCTGGGTCCCGCAGCGTTATAGAAAGACCTATGGCTACACCTTC. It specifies CAWVPQRYRKTYGYTF. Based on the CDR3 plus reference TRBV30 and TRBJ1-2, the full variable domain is SQTIHQWPATLVQPVGSPLSLECTVEGTSNPNLYWYRQAAGRGLQLLFYSVGIGQISSEVPQNLSASRPQDRQFILSSKKLLLSDSGFYLCAWVPQRYRKTYGYTFGSGTRLTVV.

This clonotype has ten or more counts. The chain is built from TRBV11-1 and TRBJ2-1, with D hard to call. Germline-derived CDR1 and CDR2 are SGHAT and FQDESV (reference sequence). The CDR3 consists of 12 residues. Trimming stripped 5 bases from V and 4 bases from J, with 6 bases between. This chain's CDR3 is CASSPRYNEQFF. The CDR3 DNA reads TGTGCCAGCAGCCCGAGATACAATGAGCAGTTCTTC.

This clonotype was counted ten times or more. CDR3 in amino acids: CASSEWTGGRGYTF. DNA of the CDR3: TGTGCCAGCAGTGAATGGACAGGGGGACGTGGCTACACCTTC. The genes are TRBV2 and TRBJ1-2; the match to TRBD1 covers 10 bases. CDR3 length: 14 amino acids. The germline V gene has CDR1 SNHLY and CDR2 FYNNEI. V trimming: 2 bases; J trimming: 7 bases; junction bases outside the gene matches: 4.

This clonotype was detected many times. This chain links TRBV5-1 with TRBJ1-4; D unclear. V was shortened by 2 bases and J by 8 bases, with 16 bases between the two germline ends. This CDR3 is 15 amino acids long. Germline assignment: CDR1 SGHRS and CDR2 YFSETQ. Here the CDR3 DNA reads TGCGCCAGCAGCTTAGGTATCCCCCAGGAGGAAAAACTGTTTTTT. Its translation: CASSLGIPQEEKLFF.

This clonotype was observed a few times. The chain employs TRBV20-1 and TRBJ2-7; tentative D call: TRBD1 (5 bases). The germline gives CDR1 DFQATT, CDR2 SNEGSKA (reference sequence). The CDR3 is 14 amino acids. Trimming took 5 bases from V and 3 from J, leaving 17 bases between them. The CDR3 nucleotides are TGCAGTGCTCCTACGACAGAGTCCTTCTACGAGCAGTACTTC. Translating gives CSAPTTESFYEQYF.

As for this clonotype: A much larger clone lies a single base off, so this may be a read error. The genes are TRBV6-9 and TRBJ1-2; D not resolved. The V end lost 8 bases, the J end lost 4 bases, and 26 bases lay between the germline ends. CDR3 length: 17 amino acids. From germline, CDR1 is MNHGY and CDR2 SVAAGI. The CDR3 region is CASGPSSPYGKTYGYTF. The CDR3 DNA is TGTGCCAGCGGTCCCTCTTCGCCTTACGGAAAGACCTATGGCTACACCTTC.

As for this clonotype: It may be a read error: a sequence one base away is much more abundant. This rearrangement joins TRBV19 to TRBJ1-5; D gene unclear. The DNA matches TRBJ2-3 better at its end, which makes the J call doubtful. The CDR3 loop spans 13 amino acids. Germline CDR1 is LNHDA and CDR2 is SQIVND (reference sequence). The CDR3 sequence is CASSITSVQPQYF. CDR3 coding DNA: TGTGCCAGTAGTATAACTTCGGTTCAGCCCCAGTATTTT.

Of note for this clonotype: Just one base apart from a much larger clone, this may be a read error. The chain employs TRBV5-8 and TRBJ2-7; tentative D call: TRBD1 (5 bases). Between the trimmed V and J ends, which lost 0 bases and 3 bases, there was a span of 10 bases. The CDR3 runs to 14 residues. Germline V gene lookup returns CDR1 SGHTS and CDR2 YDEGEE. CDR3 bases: TGTGCCAGCAGCTTGGGGATAGGGGACTACGAGCAGTACTTC. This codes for CASSLGIGDYEQYF.